This T cell receptor beta chain was obtained from a study of T cell responses to AZD1222 COVID-19 vaccine. Study observations and caveats: Clonal diversity was possibly underestimated, and the donors were mostly white British, with more females. With two AZD1222 doses given, Spike-specific TCR breadth and depth both rose.

Libraries were prepared by immunoSEQ multiplex PCR; TCRdb keeps only in-frame clonotypes and omits some of them. The table has around 130,000 clones, around 94% seen once. Only one count was recorded for this clone. Its antigen is as yet unknown. An end of the junction differs from the germline gene, which may be a read error. Per germline, CDR1 SQVTM and CDR2 ANQGSEA. The CDR3 is made up of 12 amino acids. This sequence joins TRBV29-1 and TRBJ1-3, with no clear D. The source of this sequence is an adult in good health. Sequences were derived from peripheral blood, sampled on day 0 of AZD1222 vaccination. The DNA for the CDR3 is TGCAGCGTAGAAGGAGATGGAAACACCATATATTTT. Translating it yields CSVEGDGNTIYF.